This T cell receptor (beta chain) was captured by sequencing in a study of long-term antiretroviral therapy in people with HIV. General study results and limits: HIV repertoires showed narrower CDR3 length ranges than controls. Increased diversity was seen after ART, yet it remained lower than in transplant donor controls.

For each donor, at least one pre-ART and at least two post-ART PBMC samples were available. Survey-level immunoSEQ v3.0 assays were run. Samples were sequenced targeting roughly 35,000-55,000 T-cell genomes each. TCRdb's copy holds only in-frame clones and misses some; the assay was immunoSEQ multiplex PCR. This sample has about 28,000 clones, with 90% to 95% found just once. Germline V gene sequence: CDR1 ENHRY, CDR2 SYGVKD. With 7 bases removed from V and 7 bases from J, the gap between germline ends came to 20 bases. This CDR3 contains 16 residues. This clone was found once. Its antigen is undetermined.

The chain employs TRBV10-3 and TRBJ1-6; D unresolved. The sequence was collected from a young man with HIV. Sequenced material: unsorted PBMCs, taken roughly 6.3 years after starting antiretroviral therapy. This CDR3 is CAINHSGVGKNSPLHF. CDR3 coding DNA: TGTGCCATCAATCATTCGGGAGTGGGCAAAAATTCACCCCTCCACTTT.